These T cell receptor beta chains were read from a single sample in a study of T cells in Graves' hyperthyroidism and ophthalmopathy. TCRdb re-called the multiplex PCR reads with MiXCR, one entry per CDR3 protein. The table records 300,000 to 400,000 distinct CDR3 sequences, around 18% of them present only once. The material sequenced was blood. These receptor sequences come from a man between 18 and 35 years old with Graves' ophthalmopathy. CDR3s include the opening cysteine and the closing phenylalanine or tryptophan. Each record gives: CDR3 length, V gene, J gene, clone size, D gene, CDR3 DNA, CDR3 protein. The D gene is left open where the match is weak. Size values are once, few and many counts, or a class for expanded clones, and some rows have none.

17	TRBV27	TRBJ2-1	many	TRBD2	TGTGCCAGCAGTTTATCGCTAGCGGGGGGGCCCTACAATGAGCAGTTCTTC	CASSLSLAGGPYNEQFF
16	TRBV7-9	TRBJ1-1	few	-	TGTGCCAGCAGCTCATTTCCGGCAGGGGTGAACACTGAAGCTTTCTTT	CASSSFPAGVNTEAFF
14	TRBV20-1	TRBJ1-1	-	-	TGCAGTGCCGCCGGGGGCCGCCTGAACACTGAAGCTTTCTTT	CSAAGGRLNTEAFF
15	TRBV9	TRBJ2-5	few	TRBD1	TGTGCCAGCAGCGACCGGGACAGGGGCGAAGAGACCCAGTACTTC	CASSDRDRGEETQYF
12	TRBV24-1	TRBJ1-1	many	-	TGTGCCACCCCTGGGGACGGTCGCCGAGCTTTCTTT	CATPGDGRRAFF
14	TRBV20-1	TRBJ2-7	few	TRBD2	TGCAGTGCCAGCCTTAGCGGGGGGGCGGGCGAGCAGTACTTC	CSASLSGGAGEQYF
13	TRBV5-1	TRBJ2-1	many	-	TGCGCCAGCAGCTTCGATGAGGGCAATGAGCAGTTCTTC	CASSFDEGNEQFF
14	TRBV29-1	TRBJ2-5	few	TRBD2	TGCAGCGTTGTTCGGGGGGACTACCAAGAGACCCAGTACTTC	CSVVRGDYQETQYF
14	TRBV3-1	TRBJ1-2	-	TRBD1	TGTGCCAGCAGTCGACAGGGCGAAAACTATGGCTACACCTTC	CASSRQGENYGYTF
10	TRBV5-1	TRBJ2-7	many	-	TGCGCCAGCAGACCCTACGAGCAGTACTTC	CASRPYEQYF
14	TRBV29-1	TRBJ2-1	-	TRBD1	TGCAGCGTTGAAGGGGGGACAGCCTACAATGAGCAGTTCTTC	CSVEGGTAYNEQFF
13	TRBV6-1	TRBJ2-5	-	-	TGTGCCAGCAGTTATCTAGGAGGAGAGACCCAGTACTTC	CASSYLGGETQYF
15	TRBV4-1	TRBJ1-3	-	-	TGCGCCAGCAGCCAAGTTATGGTGACTGGAGACACCATATATTTT	CASSQVMVTGDTIYF
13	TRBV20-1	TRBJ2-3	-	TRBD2	TGCAGTGCCTTAGCGGGGGGCTCTGATACGCAGTATTTT	CSALAGGSDTQYF
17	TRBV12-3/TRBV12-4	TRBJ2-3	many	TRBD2	TGTGCCAGCAGCAATTCTCTAGCGGGGCTTAGCACAGATACGCAGTATTTT	CASSNSLAGLSTDTQYF
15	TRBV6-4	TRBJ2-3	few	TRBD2	TGTGCCAGCACCCCTTCCGGGGGGGGCACAGATACGCAGTATTTT	CASTPSGGGTDTQYF
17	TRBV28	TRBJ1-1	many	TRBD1	TGTGCCAGCAGTACCCTTGACAGGGGGTTCCTGAACACTGAAGCTTTCTTT	CASSTLDRGFLNTEAFF
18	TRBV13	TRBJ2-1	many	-	TGTGCCAGCAGCTTAGGAGGAGGAGCGGGTCTTGCCTACAATGAGCAGTTCTTC	CASSLGGGAGLAYNEQFF